This T cell receptor (beta chain) was recovered during a study of blood T cell repertoires in COVID-19. About the research overall: Donors in the United States, Italy and Spain gave samples during acute or convalescent COVID-19.

Assay used: immunoSEQ multiplex PCR; TCRdb lists only in-frame clones, some missing. Among about 18,000 clones listed, 75% to 90% were seen once. V was trimmed by 2 bases and J by 1 base, leaving 13 bases between them. The germline V gene has CDR1 SGHTA and CDR2 FQGTGA. The CDR3 runs 16 residues. This chain joins TRBV7-3 and TRBJ2-3; a weak D match, TRBD2 (6 bases). Sequenced sample: peripheral blood. The clonotype was recovered from a man in his fifties with active COVID-19. CDR3 coding DNA: TGTGCCAGCAGCTTAGGGACCGGGACTGGCACAGATACGCAGTATTTT. Translated, it gives CASSLGTGTGTDTQYF.